The sample holds a few counts of the clone carrying this T cell receptor (beta chain). Its antigen is unknown. The authors took one heparinised blood draw, averaging about 120 mL, from each donor. Purity exceeded 95% in all sorted populations. This sample is part of a study of beta chain features in type 1 diabetes. Study-wide results and caveats: HLA effects on TCRB rearrangement stayed unresolved here.

The isolated RNA, all of it, was reverse transcribed, so expressed TCRB transcripts were what got sequenced. Generated by immunoSEQ multiplex PCR, the TCRdb table keeps only in-frame clones and is missing some. The table records roughly 400,000 clones, approximately 15% of them present only once. V lost 0 bases and J lost 2, with 9 bases in between. The CDR3 is 15 amino acids. Germline assignment: CDR1 SGHDT and CDR2 YYEEEE. V usage is TRBV5-6 and J usage is TRBJ2-1, with D perhaps TRBD2 (5 bases). This receptor was taken from a man younger than 45 in good health. The sample consisted of naive CD4+ T cells from blood. In DNA form, the CDR3 reads TGTGCCAGCAGCTTGGGACTACCAACCTACAATGAGCAGTTCTTC. Its translation is CASSLGLPTYNEQFF.